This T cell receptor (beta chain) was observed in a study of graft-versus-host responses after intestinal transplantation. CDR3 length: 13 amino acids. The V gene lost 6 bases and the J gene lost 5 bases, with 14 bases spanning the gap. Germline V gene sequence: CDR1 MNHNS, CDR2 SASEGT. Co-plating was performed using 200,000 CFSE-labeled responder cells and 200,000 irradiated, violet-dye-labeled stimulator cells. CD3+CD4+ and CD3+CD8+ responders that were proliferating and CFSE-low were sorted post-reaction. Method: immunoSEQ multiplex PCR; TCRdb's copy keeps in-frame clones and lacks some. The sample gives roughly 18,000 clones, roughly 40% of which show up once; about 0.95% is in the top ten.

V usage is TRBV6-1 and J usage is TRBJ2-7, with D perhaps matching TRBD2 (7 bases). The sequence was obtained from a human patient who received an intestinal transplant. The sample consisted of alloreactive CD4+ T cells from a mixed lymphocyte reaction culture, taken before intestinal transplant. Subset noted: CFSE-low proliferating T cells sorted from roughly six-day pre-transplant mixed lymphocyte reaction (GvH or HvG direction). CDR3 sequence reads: CASRGGAVHEQYF. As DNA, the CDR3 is TGTGCCAGCAGAGGGGGGGCGGTCCACGAGCAGTACTTC.